This T cell receptor (beta chain) was recorded in a study of human T cells and chemical hapten exposure. A few counts support this clonotype. TCRdb re-analysed the RACE reads in MiXCR, keeping a single row per CDR3 protein. This table holds 33,000 or so distinct CDR3 sequences, around 10% found once. The time point: pre-sensitization, week 0. Treatment: therapeutic diphenylcyclopropenone sensitization with weekly scalp DPC. Extraction yielded total RNA from whole blood (unfractionated). Germline V gene data show CDR1 as LGHDT and CDR2 as YNNKEL (reference sequence). CDR3 length equals 16 residues. V lost 4 bases, J lost 1 base, and 13 bases lay in between.

This chain connects TRBV3-1 to TRBJ2-2, with D possibly matching TRBD1 (6 bases). This specimen consisted of whole blood, obtained in connection with sensitization to the hapten diphenylcyclopropenone (DPC). The TCR comes from a woman aged 40 to 50 with alopecia areata. Some clones in this sample may be carry-over from other donors' samples. CDR3 sequence (DNA): TGTGCCAGCAGCCGCCGGGACAACCTGAACACCGGGGAGCTGTTTTTT. It codes for CASSRRDNLNTGELFF.